Described below is a single TCR beta chain sequence and its context. The antigen remains undetermined. Looked up from germline, CDR1 is SGHTA and CDR2 is FQGNSA. CDR3 length: 14 residues. The V end lost 2 bases, the J end lost 3 bases, and 8 bases lay between the germline ends. The table came from immunoSEQ multiplex PCR; TCRdb's copy has only in-frame clones and leaves some out. The table lists about 200,000 clones, 88% of them singletons, with 6% to 8.5% in the top ten. This sample is drawn from a study of T cell responses to AZD1222 COVID-19 vaccine. Study summary: Some second doses came at about 4 weeks and others at about 12 weeks; these were pooled. Study-wide results and limits: The reported proportion of spike-specific TCRs targeting unmutated variant regions was nearly half. Females made up more of the donors, who were largely white British, and clonal diversity may have come out too low. Two AZD1222 administrations were followed by greater Spike-specific TCR breadth and depth.

This TCR was sampled from an adult in good health. The chain employs TRBV7-2 and TRBJ2-1; possibly TRBD2 for D (5 bases). The material sequenced was peripheral blood, taken on day 0 of AZD1222 vaccination. CDR3 loop: CASSLIGSYNEQFF. The CDR3 nucleotides are TGTGCCAGCAGCTTAATTGGGAGCTACAATGAGCAGTTCTTC.